This paragraph covers one T cell receptor beta chain sequence. The record originates from a study of cytomegalovirus exposure and HLA in healthy donors. J lost 5 bases, V lost 5 bases, and 10 bases had no gene match. The CDR3 has 15 residues. Germline CDR1 is SGHNT and CDR2 is YENEEA. Using immunoSEQ multiplex PCR, the repertoire was profiled, and TCRdb retains in-frame clones only, with some absent. The sample has 65,000 to 90,000 clones; around nine tenths are singletons. The V call is TRBV11-3, the J call TRBJ2-3, with 7 bases lining up with TRBD1. The sequenced material came from PBMCs. The receptor's source is a young woman in good health and CMV-seropositive. The CDR3 coding sequence is TGTGCCAGCAGCGCCCGACAGGGTGCGGTAGATACGCAGTATTTT. Protein: CASSARQGAVDTQYF.